The subject of this entry is one TCR beta chain. The source of the sample is a study of cytomegalovirus exposure and HLA in healthy donors. Vbeta (60) and Jbeta (13) primers were used in the PCR. Using immunoSEQ multiplex PCR, the repertoire was profiled, and TCRdb retains in-frame clones only, with some absent. The sample has 150,000 to 200,000 clones, roughly 73% seen once. This CDR3 comprises 15 residues. Trimming removed 0 bases at V and 5 bases at J, with 14 bases between. The germline V gene has CDR1 SGDLS and CDR2 YYNGEE. The rearrangement joins TRBV9 to TRBJ1-1; D is possibly TRBD1 (5 bases). The receptor's source is a woman in her twenties or thirties in good health and CMV-seronegative. The specimen sequenced was PBMCs. CDR3 DNA: TGTGCCAGCAGCGTAGGCGGGGGTAGTGGGACTGAAGCTTTCTTT. This encodes CASSVGGGSGTEAFF.